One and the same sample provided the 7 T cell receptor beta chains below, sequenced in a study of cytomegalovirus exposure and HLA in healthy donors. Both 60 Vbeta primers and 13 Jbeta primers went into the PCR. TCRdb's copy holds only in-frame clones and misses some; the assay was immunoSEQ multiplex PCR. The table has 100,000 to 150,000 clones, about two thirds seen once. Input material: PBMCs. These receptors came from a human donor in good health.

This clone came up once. CDR3 DNA sequence: TGTGCCAGCAGTTACCCAATCACAGGGCGGAACACTGAAGCTTTCTTT. Translated, it gives CASSYPITGRNTEAFF. V and J are TRBV6-6 and TRBJ1-1, with D possibly matching TRBD1 (6 bases). The V and J ends lost 2 bases and 1 base respectively, with 14 bases between them. Germline CDR1 and CDR2: MNHNY and SVGAGI (reference sequence). The CDR3 runs to 16 residues.

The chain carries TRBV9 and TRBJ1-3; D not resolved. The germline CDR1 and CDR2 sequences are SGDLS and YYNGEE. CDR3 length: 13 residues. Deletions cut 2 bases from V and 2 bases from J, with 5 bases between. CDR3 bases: TGTGCCAGCAGCGTCACAGCTGGAAACACCATATATTTT. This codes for CASSVTAGNTIYF.

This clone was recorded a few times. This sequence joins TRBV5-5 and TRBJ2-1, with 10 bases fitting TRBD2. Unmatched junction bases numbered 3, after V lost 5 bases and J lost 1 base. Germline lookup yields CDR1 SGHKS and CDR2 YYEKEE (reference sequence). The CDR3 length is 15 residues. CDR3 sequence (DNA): TGTGCCAGCAGATCTAGCGGGAGATCCTACAATGAGCAGTTCTTC. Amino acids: CASRSSGRSYNEQFF. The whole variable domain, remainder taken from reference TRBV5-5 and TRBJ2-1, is DAGVTQSPTHLIKTRGQQVTLRCSPISGHKSVSWYQQVLGQGPQFIFQYYEKEERGRGNFPDRFSARQFPNYSSELNVNALLLGDSALYLCASRSSGRSYNEQFFGPGTRLTVL.

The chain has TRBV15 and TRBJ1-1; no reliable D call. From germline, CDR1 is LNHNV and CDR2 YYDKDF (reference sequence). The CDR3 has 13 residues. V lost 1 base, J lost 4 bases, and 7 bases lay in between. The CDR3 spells CATSRVSRTEAFF. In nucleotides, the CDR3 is TGTGCCACCAGCAGAGTCAGTCGCACTGAAGCTTTCTTT.

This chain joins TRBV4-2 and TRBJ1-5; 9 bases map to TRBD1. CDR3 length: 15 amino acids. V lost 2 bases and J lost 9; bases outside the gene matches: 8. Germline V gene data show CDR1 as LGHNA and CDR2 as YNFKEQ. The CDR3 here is CASSQRGQGSWPQHF. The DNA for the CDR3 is TGTGCCAGCAGCCAACGCGGACAGGGGAGTTGGCCCCAGCATTTT.

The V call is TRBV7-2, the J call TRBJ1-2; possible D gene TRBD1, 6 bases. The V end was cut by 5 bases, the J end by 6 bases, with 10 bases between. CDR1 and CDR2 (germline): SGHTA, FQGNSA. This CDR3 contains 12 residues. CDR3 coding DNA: TGTGCCAGCAGCCCTCGGACAGATGGCTACACCTTC. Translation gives CASSPRTDGYTF.

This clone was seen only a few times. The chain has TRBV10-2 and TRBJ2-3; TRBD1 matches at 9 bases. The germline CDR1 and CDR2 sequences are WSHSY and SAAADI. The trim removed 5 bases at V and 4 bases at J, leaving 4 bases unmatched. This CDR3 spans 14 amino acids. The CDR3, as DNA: TGCGCCAGCAGTTTACAGGGGGCCGCAGATACGCAGTATTTT. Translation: CASSLQGAADTQYF.